This TCR beta chain was sequenced during a study of cytomegalovirus exposure and HLA in healthy donors. Study in general: Prior work identified 117 million unique TCR beta sequences in some 180 million T cells. Of all 400 or so donors who were genotyped, about 84% belonged to the Caucasian-associated ancestry cluster.

Germline values: CDR1 SGHAT, CDR2 FQNNGV. Unmatched junction bases numbered 10, after V lost 5 bases and J lost 3 bases. This CDR3 contains 15 residues. Regarding this clone: What it recognizes is unknown.

Study conclusions and caveats: Highly shared sequence variants in one cluster were likely a sequencing artifact. In a later analysis, CMV-associated beta chains were mostly HLA-associated, it appeared.

PCR was performed using 60 Vbeta and 13 Jbeta primers. Sequenced by immunoSEQ multiplex PCR; TCRdb stores in-frame clones only, minus some. The table lists 45,000 to 65,000 clones. Sequencing was done on a sample of PBMCs. This receptor was identified in a man younger than 30 in good health and CMV-seropositive. This sequence joins TRBV11-2 and TRBJ2-7; 7 bases agree with TRBD2. The CDR3 here is CASSQGRGSGYEQYF. Here the CDR3 DNA reads TGTGCCAGCAGCCAAGGGCGGGGGTCCGGCTACGAGCAGTACTTC.